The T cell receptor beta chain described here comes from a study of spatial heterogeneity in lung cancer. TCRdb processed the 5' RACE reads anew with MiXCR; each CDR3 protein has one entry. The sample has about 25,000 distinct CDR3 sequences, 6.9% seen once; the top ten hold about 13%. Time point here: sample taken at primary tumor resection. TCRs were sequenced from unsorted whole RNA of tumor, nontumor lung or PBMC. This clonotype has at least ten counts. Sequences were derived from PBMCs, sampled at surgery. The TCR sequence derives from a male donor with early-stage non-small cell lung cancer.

CDR3 sequence reads: CASGTSRGGYTF. The CDR3 DNA sequence: TGTGCTAGTGGCACTTCAAGGGGAGGCTACACCTTC. The chain carries TRBV12-5 and TRBJ1-2; tentatively, D is TRBD1 (5 bases). V was trimmed by 6 bases and J by 8 bases, leaving 13 bases between them. Germline V gene sequence: CDR1 LGHNT, CDR2 FRNRAP. This CDR3 contains 12 residues.